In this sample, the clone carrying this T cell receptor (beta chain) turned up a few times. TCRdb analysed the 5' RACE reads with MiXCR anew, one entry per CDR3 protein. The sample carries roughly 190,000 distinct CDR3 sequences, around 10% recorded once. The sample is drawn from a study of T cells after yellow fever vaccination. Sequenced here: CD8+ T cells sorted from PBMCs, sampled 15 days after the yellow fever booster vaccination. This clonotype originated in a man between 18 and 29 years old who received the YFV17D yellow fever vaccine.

The chain's CDR3 is CASSSTFYGGSGETQYF. In DNA, the CDR3 is TGTGCCAGCAGTTCGACGTTTTATGGGGGGAGCGGAGAGACCCAGTACTTC. The chain recombines TRBV7-2 with TRBJ2-5, with a tentative D call TRBD2 (6 bases). Per germline, CDR1 SGHTA and CDR2 FQGNSA. Trimming removed 6 bases at V and 4 bases at J, with 24 bases between. The CDR3 length is 17 residues.